The TCR beta chain under discussion was sequenced for a study of regulatory T cells in long-lasting Graves disease. Described time point: persistent/refractory GD, antithyroid drugs over 5 years with positive TRAb. PBMCs provided the RNA from which the TCR library was made. Construction of TCR beta libraries relied on iRepertoire HTBI primers and on Arm-PCR targeting CDR3 regions. One entry per CDR3 protein, called by TCRdb with MiXCR from the multiplex PCR reads. The sample holds over 300,000 distinct CDR3 sequences, around 20% seen once. The CDR3 extends over 15 amino acids. The J segment lost 0 bases and the V segment lost 5 bases, leaving 6 bases of the junction unmatched. Per germline, CDR1 SEHNR and CDR2 FQNEAQ (reference sequence).

The sequence derives from a female donor with Graves disease. The chain uses TRBV7-9 and TRBJ1-1; TRBD1 agrees at 7 bases. This specimen consisted of peripheral blood mononuclear cells (PBMCs), obtained when the disease was refractory, from a patient treated with antithyroid drugs. In DNA form, the CDR3 reads TGTGCCAGCAGCCTGGGACAGTTCGTGAACACTGAAGCTTTCTTT. It encodes CASSLGQFVNTEAFF.